These 17 T cell receptor beta chains were all obtained from the same sample, sequenced in a study of cytomegalovirus exposure and HLA in healthy donors. Use of 60 Vbeta and 13 Jbeta primers characterized the PCR. Assay: immunoSEQ multiplex PCR; the TCRdb copy retains only in-frame clones and omits some. Among around 130,000 clones, 80% were seen once, and the ten largest hold under 3.5%. Sequencing was performed on PBMCs. These receptor sequences come from a male donor in good health and CMV-seronegative.

V gene TRBV5-1 combines with J gene TRBJ1-4, with D possibly TRBD1 on 6 matching bases. Trimming removed 0 bases at V and 2 bases at J, with 8 bases between. The CDR3 covers 15 residues. Germline V gene sequence: CDR1 SGHRS, CDR2 YFSETQ. This CDR3 reads CASSLEGGTNEKLFF. Written as DNA, the CDR3 is TGCGCCAGCAGCTTGGAGGGGGGGACTAATGAAAAACTGTTTTTT.

Here the CDR3 DNA reads TGTGCCAGCAGACGGGGAGGCACTGAAGCTTTCTTT. Residues: CASRRGGTEAFF. The chain combines TRBV27 with TRBJ1-1; unclear D gene. This CDR3 contains 12 residues. Germline V lookup: CDR1 MNHEY, CDR2 SMNVEV (reference sequence). V was pared by 6 bases and J by 4 bases, with 9 bases between.

CDR3 sequence (DNA): TGTGCCAGCAGTAGGAGCGGGGTCCGGAGTAATAGGATCACAGATACGCAGTATTTT. This translates into CASSRSGVRSNRITDTQYF. The gene calls are TRBV28 and TRBJ2-3; TRBD2 agrees at 7 bases. This CDR3 is 19 amino acids long. Germline assignment: CDR1 MDHEN and CDR2 SYDVKM. After removal of 5 bases from V and 2 bases from J, the junction contained 19 bases not matched to a gene. The whole variable domain, filled in from reference TRBV28 and TRBJ2-3, reads DVKVTQSSRYLVKRTGEKVFLECVQDMDHENMFWYRQDPGLGLRLIYFSYDVKMKEKGDIPEGYSVSREKKERFSLILESASTNQTSMYLCASSRSGVRSNRITDTQYFGPGTRLTVL.

The J gene is TRBJ1-5, the V gene TRBV30; 10 bases are a match to TRBD1. There are 13 residues in the CDR3. CDR1 is GTSNPN, CDR2 SVGIG, per germline (reference sequence). Losses at the gene ends were 5 bases for V and 7 bases for J; bases not matched to a gene: 5. The CDR3 is CAWGTGVQQPQHF. In DNA form, the CDR3 reads TGTGCCTGGGGGACAGGGGTCCAGCAGCCCCAGCATTTT.

The CDR3 nucleotides are TGTGCCAGCAGTCCCGGGGAGCGACAGGGAGAGACCCAGTACTTC. Encoded protein: CASSPGERQGETQYF. This chain joins TRBV6-5 and TRBJ2-5, with 7 bases matching TRBD1. Germline CDR1 and CDR2: MNHEY and SVGAGI. This CDR3 is 15 amino acids long. With V trimmed by 5 bases and J by 4 bases, 10 bases remained unmatched.

The chain uses TRBV7-8 and TRBJ2-3; 9 bases align to TRBD2. The CDR3 is 15 residues long. Per germline, CDR1 SGHVS and CDR2 FQNEAQ. V dropped 4 bases and J dropped 0; count of bases not matched to a gene: 2. The CDR3 DNA is TGTGCCAGCAGCTCCGGACTAGCGAGCACAGATACGCAGTATTTT. Its translation is CASSSGLASTDTQYF.

In regard to this clone: This sample includes further DNA sequences coding for the same CDR3. V usage is TRBV7-9 and J usage is TRBJ2-5; 12 bases fit TRBD1. This CDR3 has 16 residues. CDR1 and CDR2 (germline): SEHNR, FQNEAQ (reference sequence). V was clipped by 2 bases and J by 2 bases; unmatched bases: 3. CDR3 sequence: CASSLRDRGPQETQYF. The CDR3 DNA reads TGTGCCAGCAGCTTAAGGGACAGGGGGCCACAAGAGACCCAGTACTTC.

CDR3 residues: CASSRDRDRTNEKLFF. For the CDR3, the DNA is TGTGCCAGCAGCCGGGACAGGGACAGAACTAATGAAAAACTGTTTTTT. The J gene is TRBJ1-4, the V gene TRBV5-4, with 9 bases matching TRBD1. Germline CDR1 reads SGHNT; CDR2 reads YYREEE (reference sequence). V was pared by 4 bases and J by 1 base, with 5 bases of the junction left unmatched. The CDR3 contains 16 residues.

V usage is TRBV5-1 and J usage is TRBJ2-1, with TRBD1 matching 9 bases. J lost 5 bases, V lost 3 bases, and 6 bases had no gene match. Germline assignment: CDR1 SGHRS and CDR2 YFSETQ. CDR3 length: 15 amino acids. CDR3 coding DNA: TGCGCCAGCAGCTCGGACAGGGGCGCTAACAATGAGCAGTTCTTC. Its protein product is CASSSDRGANNEQFF.

The chain uses TRBV27 and TRBJ2-1, with TRBD2 matching over 13 bases. The germline CDR1 and CDR2 sequences are MNHEY and SMNVEV (reference sequence). Trimming took 5 bases from V and 10 from J; bases not matched to a gene: 8. This CDR3 spans 15 amino acids. CDR3 in DNA: TGTGCCAGCAGTCCCGGACTAGCGGGAGTTAGAGAGCAGTTCTTC. Amino acid sequence: CASSPGLAGVREQFF.

The V call is TRBV7-2, the J call TRBJ1-5, with D uncertain. This CDR3 comprises 12 residues. Germline V lookup: CDR1 SGHTA, CDR2 FQGNSA. Trimming shortened V by 3 bases and J by 4 bases, and 4 bases separated the two germline ends. The CDR3: CASSFMNQPQHF. CDR3 sequence (DNA): TGTGCCAGCAGCTTCATGAATCAGCCCCAGCATTTT.

The gene calls are TRBV7-6 and TRBJ2-3, with 10 bases fitting TRBD1. This CDR3 comprises 17 residues. The V gene end was trimmed by 5 bases and the J gene end by 3 bases; junction bases not matched to a gene: 11. Germline CDR1 SGHVS, CDR2 FNYEAQ. In DNA, the CDR3 is TGTGCCAGCAGCGAGAGGGACAGGGGCAAAATGACAGATACGCAGTATTTT. It encodes CASSERDRGKMTDTQYF.

J is TRBJ2-5 and V is TRBV7-2; TRBD1 matches at 10 bases. This CDR3 region has 15 residues. Germline V gives CDR1 SGHTA, CDR2 FQGNSA. With V trimmed by 5 bases and J by 5 bases, 8 bases remained unmatched. The CDR3 coding sequence is TGTGCCAGCAGCCCCCGACAGGGGGCCCGGGAGACCCAGTACTTC. This encodes CASSPRQGARETQYF.

V usage is TRBV12-5 and J usage is TRBJ2-3, with a tentative D call TRBD1 (6 bases). Per germline, CDR1 LGHNT and CDR2 FRNRAP. The V gene lost 0 bases and the J gene lost 2 bases, with 9 bases spanning the gap. This CDR3 is 15 amino acids long. The CDR3 reads CASGLVTGYTDTQYF. The CDR3 DNA sequence: TGTGCTAGTGGTTTGGTAACAGGGTACACAGATACGCAGTATTTT. The complete variable domain, with remaining parts taken from reference TRBV12-5 and TRBJ2-3, reads DARVTQTPRHKVTEMGQEVTMRCQPILGHNTVFWYRQTMMQGLELLAYFRNRAPLDDSGMPKDRFSAEMPDATLATLKIQPSEPRDSAVYFCASGLVTGYTDTQYFGPGTRLTVL.

Worth noting for this clone: The junction departs from the called germline gene at one end, perhaps through a read error. The chain joins TRBV19 to TRBJ2-6, with 10 bases aligning to TRBD1. Germline V CDR1 and CDR2: LNHDA, SQIVND (reference sequence). The CDR3 covers 17 residues. CDR3 sequence: CASSIGGQGTGANGLTF. The CDR3 DNA reads TGTGCCAGTAGTATAGGGGGACAGGGGACTGGGGCCAACGGCCTGACTTTC.

The V call is TRBV9, the J call TRBJ2-1; 8 bases agree with TRBD1. Losses at the gene ends were 1 base for V and 6 bases for J; bases not matched to a gene: 6. This CDR3 contains 15 residues. CDR1 SGDLS and CDR2 YYNGEE come from the germline V gene. CDR3 DNA: TGTGCCAGCAGCGTACAGGACAGGGCCTTCAATGAGCAGTTCTTC. Protein: CASSVQDRAFNEQFF. The complete variable domain, with remaining parts taken from reference TRBV9 and TRBJ2-1, reads DSGVTQTPKHLITATGQRVTLRCSPRSGDLSVYWYQQSLDQGLQFLIQYYNGEERAKGNILERFSAQQFPDLHSELNLSSLELGDSALYFCASSVQDRAFNEQFFGPGTRLTVL.

The J gene is TRBJ1-2, the V gene TRBV7-9; a weak D match, TRBD1 (5 bases). The CDR3 runs to 17 residues. Germline CDR1 is SEHNR and CDR2 is FQNEAQ (reference sequence). The ends were cut back, 0 bases at V and 4 bases at J, with 18 bases in the middle. The CDR3 DNA reads as TGTGCCAGCAGCTTAGCGACCGCCCCGGACACCCCCTATGGCTACACCTTC. Protein sequence: CASSLATAPDTPYGYTF.